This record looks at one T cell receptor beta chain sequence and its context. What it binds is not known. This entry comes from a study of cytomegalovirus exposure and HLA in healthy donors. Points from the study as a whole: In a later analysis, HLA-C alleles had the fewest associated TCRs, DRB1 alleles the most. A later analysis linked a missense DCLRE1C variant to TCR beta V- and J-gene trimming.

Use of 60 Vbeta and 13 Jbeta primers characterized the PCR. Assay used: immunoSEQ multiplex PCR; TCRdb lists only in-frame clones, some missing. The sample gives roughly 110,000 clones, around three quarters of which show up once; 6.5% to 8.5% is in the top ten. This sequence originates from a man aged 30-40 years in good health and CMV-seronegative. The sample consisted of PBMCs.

The CDR3 sequence is CASSIRPVDRGLGQPQHF. CDR3 nucleotide sequence: TGTGCCAGTAGTATTCGCCCCGTCGACAGGGGGCTGGGTCAGCCCCAGCATTTT. This sequence joins TRBV19 and TRBJ1-5; 10 bases map to TRBD1. The CDR3 is 18 residues long. V trimming: 3 bases; J trimming: 6 bases; junction bases outside the gene matches: 14. Germline CDR1 and CDR2: LNHDA and SQIVND (reference sequence).